The sequence of this T cell receptor beta chain was determined in a study of blood T cell repertoires in COVID-19 (dated by TCRdb to between 2020 and 2021). Looking at the study overall: Collaborator samples came from the United States, Italy and Spain and covered acute and convalescent phases of COVID-19. The material from the prospective study consisted of cDNA or gDNA derived from T cells, B-cell-depleted T cells, or PBMCs. Subjects who had been exposed to COVID-19, were actively infected with it, or had recovered from it provided the deeply sampled blood TCRbeta repertoires that made up the dataset. A freely available public database, intended as a resource for researchers studying the immune response to SARS-CoV-2, is where the repertoires were released. The samples were drawn from the first 160 participants of the ongoing ImmuneRACE study and from 950 to 1,500 subjects provided by 6 global collaborators. Nearly every sample came with metadata listing a de-identified subject ID, COVID-19 status, age in years and sex. Where available, HLA class I and class II types were taken from metadata supplied by the sample provider and were not determined by assay-based typing. Overall results and qualifications from the work: The quantity of clinical and demographic metadata differed by source and by participant and was supplied without curation.

Of note for this clone: Its antigen specificity is not known. No much larger clonotype is one base removed from it; base qualities were not supplied.

Whole blood was collected in K2EDTA tubes by collaborating institutions according to the institutions' own protocols. For TCRbeta analysis, collaborators shipped samples in one of three forms: frozen whole blood, isolated PBMCs, or DNA extracted from either of those sample types. The CDR3 numbers 13 residues from cysteine through phenylalanine. Only the CDR3 DNA is retained, 39 bases long and in frame from the first base. V and J are truncated by 3 bases and 5 bases respectively, leaving an intervening sequence of 11 bases. The germline V gene encodes CDR1 SGDLS and CDR2 YYNGEE. TCRbeta CDR3 regions were amplified from genomic DNA using the immunoSEQ Assay, a bias-controlled multiplex PCR. Concerning the study's data processing: The number of nucleated cells in each sample was estimated from the amplification of reference gene primers within the assay. Sequence reads were collapsed and filtered to measure the absolute abundance of every unique TCRbeta CDR3 rearrangement. For each sample, productive Simpson clonality was calculated as the square root of Simpson's diversity index across productive rearrangements. The source is immuneACCESS, and TCRdb retained only in-frame sequences with V and J called. Part of the clones is not carried over; for the studies checked, unresolved V genes explain less than half of this, and the remainder is unexplained. V, J and clone size derive from that table, while D and trimming were established from the DNA sequence. This sample holds under 130,000 clones; roughly nine tenths were observed only once. The top ten constitute 15% to 20% of the sample.

The source material was peripheral blood. In this chain, TRBV9 is recombined with TRBJ1-1, with a tentative D gene TRBD1 over 5 matching bases. The TCR originated in a woman older than 75 in a cohort sampled during active COVID-19. The CDR3 is CASSGGVWTEAFF. The DNA is as follows: TGTGCCAGCAGCGGGGGGGTCTGGACTGAAGCTTTCTTT.